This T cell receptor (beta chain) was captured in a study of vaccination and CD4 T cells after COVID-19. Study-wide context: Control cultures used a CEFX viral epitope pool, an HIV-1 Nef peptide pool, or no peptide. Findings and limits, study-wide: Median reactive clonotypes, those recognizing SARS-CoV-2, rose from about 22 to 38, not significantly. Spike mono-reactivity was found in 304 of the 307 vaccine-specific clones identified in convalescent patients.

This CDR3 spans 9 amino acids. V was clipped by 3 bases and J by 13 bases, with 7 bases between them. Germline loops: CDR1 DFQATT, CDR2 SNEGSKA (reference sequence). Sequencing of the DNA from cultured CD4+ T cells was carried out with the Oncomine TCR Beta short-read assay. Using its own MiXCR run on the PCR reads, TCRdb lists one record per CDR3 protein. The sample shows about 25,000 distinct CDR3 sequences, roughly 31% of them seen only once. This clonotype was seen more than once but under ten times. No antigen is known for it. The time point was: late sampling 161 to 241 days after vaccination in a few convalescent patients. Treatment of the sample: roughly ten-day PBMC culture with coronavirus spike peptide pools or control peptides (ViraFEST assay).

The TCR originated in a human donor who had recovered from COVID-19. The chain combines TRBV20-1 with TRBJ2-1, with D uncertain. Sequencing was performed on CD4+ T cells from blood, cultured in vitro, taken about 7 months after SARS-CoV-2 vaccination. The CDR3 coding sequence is TGCAGTGCTAGCCCAAGACAGTTCTTC. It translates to CSASPRQFF.